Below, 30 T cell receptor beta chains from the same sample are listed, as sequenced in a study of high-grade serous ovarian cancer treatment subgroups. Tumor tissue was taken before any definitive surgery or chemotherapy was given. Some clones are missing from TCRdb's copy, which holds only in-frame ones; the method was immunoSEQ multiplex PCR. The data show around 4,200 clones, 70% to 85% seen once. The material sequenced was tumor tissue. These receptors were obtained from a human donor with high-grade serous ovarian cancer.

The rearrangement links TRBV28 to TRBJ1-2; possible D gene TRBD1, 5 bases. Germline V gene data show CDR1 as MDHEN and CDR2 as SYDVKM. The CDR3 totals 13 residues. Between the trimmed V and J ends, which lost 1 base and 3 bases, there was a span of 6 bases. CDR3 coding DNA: TGTGCCAGCAGTTTATTGGGGGACTATGGCTACACCTTC. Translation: CASSLLGDYGYTF.

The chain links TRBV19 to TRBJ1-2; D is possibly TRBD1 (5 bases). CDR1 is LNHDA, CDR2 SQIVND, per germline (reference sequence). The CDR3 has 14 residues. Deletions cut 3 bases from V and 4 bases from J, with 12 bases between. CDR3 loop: CASSIGTVFYGYTF. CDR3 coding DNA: TGTGCCAGTAGTATCGGGACGGTATTCTATGGCTACACCTTC. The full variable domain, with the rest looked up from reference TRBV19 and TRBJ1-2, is DGGITQSPKYLFRKEGQNVTLSCEQNLNHDAMYWYRQDPGQGLRLIYYSQIVNDFQKGDIAEGYSVSREKKESFPLTVTSAQKNPTAFYLCASSIGTVFYGYTFGSGTRLTVV.

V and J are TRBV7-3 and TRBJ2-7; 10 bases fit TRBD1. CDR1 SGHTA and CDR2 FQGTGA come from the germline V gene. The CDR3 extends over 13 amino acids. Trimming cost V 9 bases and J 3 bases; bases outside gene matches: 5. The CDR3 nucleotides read TGTGCCAGTGGCCGGGACAGGGGCTACGAGCAGTACTTC. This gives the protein CASGRDRGYEQYF.

CDR3 nucleotide sequence: TGCGCCAGCAGCTTGAGTGCCGGGACGAGGGGCTATGGCTACACCTTC. Translated: CASSLSAGTRGYGYTF. The chain links TRBV5-1 to TRBJ1-2; D perhaps matches TRBD1 (5 bases). CDR1 SGHRS and CDR2 YFSETQ come from the germline V gene. This CDR3 is 16 amino acids long. V shed 1 base and J shed 4 bases, with 17 bases lying between them.

CDR3 in amino acids: CASIPPTAAVGSYEQYF. The DNA for the CDR3 is TGTGCCAGCATACCTCCGACAGCGGCAGTGGGCTCCTACGAGCAGTACTTC. The gene calls are TRBV7-9 and TRBJ2-5; D could derive from TRBD1 or TRBD2 (5 bases each). The J call is uncertain, as TRBJ2-7 better fits the DNA end. CDR3 length: 17 amino acids. Germline V CDR1 and CDR2: SEHNR, FQNEAQ (reference sequence).

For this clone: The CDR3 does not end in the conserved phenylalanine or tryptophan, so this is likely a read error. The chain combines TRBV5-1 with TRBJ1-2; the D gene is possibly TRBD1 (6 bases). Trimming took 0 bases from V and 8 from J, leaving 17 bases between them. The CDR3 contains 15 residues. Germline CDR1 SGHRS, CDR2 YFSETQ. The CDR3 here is CASSLVGVRQEGYTS. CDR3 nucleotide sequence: TGCGCCAGCAGCTTGGTTGGGGTCCGACAGGAGGGCTACACCTCC.

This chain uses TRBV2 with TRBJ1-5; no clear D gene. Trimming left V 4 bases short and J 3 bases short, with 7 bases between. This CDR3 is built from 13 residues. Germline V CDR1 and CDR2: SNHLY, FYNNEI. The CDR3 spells CASSGGHNQPQHF. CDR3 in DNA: TGTGCCAGCAGTGGGGGTCACAATCAGCCCCAGCATTTT.

Here the CDR3 reads CASSVVGSGNTIYF. The CDR3 DNA follows: TGTGCCAGCAGCGTAGTGGGCTCTGGAAACACCATATATTTT. The chain combines TRBV9 with TRBJ1-3; D not resolved. The CDR3 spans 14 residues. Germline assignment: CDR1 SGDLS and CDR2 YYNGEE. Trimming cost V 0 bases and J 0 bases, with 4 bases left between them.

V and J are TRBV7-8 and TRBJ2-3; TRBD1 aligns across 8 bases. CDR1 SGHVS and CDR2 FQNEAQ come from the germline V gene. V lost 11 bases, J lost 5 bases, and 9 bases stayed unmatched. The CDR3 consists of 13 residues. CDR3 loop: CACGQGERDTQYF. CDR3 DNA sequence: TGTGCCTGCGGACAGGGTGAGAGAGATACGCAGTATTTT.

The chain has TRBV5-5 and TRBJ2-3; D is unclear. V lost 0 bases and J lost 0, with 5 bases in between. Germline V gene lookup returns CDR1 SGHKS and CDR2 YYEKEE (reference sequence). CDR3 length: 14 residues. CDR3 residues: CASSLGQSTDTQYF. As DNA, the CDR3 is TGTGCCAGCAGCTTGGGGCAGAGCACAGATACGCAGTATTTT.

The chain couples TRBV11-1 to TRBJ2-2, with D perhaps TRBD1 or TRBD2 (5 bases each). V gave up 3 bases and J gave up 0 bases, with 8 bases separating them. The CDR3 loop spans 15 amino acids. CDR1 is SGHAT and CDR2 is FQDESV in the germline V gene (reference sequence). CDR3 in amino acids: CASSFGAPNTGELFF. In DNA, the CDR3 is TGTGCCAGCAGCTTCGGGGCCCCGAACACCGGGGAGCTGTTTTTT.

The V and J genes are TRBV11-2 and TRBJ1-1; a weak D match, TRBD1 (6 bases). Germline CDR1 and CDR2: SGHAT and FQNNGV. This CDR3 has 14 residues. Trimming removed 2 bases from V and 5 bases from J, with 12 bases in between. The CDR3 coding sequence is TGTGCCAGCAGCTTACTGACCCAGGGGACTGAAGCTTTCTTT. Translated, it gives CASSLLTQGTEAFF.

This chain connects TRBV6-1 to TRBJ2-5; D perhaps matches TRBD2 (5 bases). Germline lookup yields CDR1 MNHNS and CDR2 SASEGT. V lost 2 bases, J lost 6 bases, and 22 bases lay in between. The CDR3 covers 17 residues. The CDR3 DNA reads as TGTGCCAGCAGTGAACGATGGACTCTCGGAGCGTCGAAGACCCAGTACTTC. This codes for CASSERWTLGASKTQYF.

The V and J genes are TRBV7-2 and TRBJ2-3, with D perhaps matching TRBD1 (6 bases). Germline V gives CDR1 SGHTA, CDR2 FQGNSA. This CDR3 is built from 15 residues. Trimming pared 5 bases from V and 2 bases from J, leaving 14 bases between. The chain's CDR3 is CASSHRDIYTDTQYF. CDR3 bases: TGTGCCAGCAGCCACCGGGACATTTACACAGATACGCAGTATTTT.

Here the CDR3 reads CASSPGTFQDTQYF. The DNA for the CDR3 is TGTGCCAGCAGCCCCGGGACTTTCCAAGATACGCAGTATTTT. The rearrangement links TRBV7-7 to TRBJ2-3; the D gene is possibly TRBD2 (6 bases). The CDR3 covers 14 residues. CDR1 SSHAT and CDR2 FNYEAQ come from the germline V gene (reference sequence). V lost 5 bases, J lost 5 bases, and 14 bases lay in between.

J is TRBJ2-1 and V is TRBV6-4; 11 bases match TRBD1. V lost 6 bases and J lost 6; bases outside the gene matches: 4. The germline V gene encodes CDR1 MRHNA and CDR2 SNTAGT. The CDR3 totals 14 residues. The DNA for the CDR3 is TGTGCCAGCAGCCGCGGGACAGGGGGCAATGAGCAGTTCTTC. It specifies CASSRGTGGNEQFF.

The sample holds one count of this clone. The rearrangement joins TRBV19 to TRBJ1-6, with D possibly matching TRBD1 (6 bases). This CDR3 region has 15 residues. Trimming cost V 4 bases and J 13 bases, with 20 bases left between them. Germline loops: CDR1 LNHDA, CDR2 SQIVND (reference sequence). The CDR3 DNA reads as TGTGCCAGTAGTACGGCAGGGGCTCCCCCGAGTCCCCTCCACTTT. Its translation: CASSTAGAPPSPLHF.

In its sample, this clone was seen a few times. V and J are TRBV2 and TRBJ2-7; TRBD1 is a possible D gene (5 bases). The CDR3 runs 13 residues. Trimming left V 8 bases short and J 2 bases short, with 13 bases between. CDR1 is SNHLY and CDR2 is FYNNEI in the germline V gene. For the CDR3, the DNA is TGTGCCAGCGAAGGGGCAGGGACCTACGAGCAGTACTTC. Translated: CASEGAGTYEQYF.

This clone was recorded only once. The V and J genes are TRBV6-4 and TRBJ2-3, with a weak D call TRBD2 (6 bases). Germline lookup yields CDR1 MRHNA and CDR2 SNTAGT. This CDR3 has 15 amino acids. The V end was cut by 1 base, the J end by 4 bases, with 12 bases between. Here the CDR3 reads CASSDYPGGADTQYF. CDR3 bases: TGTGCCAGCAGTGACTATCCGGGCGGGGCAGATACGCAGTATTTT.

The CDR3 region has the DNA TGCAGCGTTGTGTGGGGGCGCGCCACTGAAGCTTTCTTT. Protein: CSVVWGRATEAFF. V is TRBV29-1 and J is TRBJ1-1, with D possibly TRBD1 on 6 matching bases. With 4 bases removed from V and 4 bases from J, the gap between germline ends came to 13 bases. CDR1 and CDR2 from the germline V gene are SQVTM and ANQGSEA. The CDR3 has 13 residues.

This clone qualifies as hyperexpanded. The CDR3 nucleotides are TGTGCCAGCAGGGGACCTGTGAGGGACACTGAAGCTTTCTTT. Protein product: CASRGPVRDTEAFF. The V and J genes are TRBV2 and TRBJ1-1; TRBD1 might be the D (5 bases). V was shortened by 6 bases and J by 3 bases, with 14 bases between the two germline ends. Germline lookup yields CDR1 SNHLY and CDR2 FYNNEI. CDR3 length: 14 amino acids.

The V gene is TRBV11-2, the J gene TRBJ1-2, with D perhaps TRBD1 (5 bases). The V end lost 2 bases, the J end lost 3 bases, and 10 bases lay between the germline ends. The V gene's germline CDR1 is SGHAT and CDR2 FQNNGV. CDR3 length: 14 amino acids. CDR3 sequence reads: CASSLSQGYYGYTF. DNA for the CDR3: TGTGCCAGCAGCTTAAGTCAGGGATACTATGGCTACACCTTC.

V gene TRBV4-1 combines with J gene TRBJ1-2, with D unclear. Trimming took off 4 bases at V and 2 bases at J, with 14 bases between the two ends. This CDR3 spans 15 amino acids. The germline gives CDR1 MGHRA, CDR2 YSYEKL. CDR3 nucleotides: TGCGCCAGCAGCCGATGGTTGGGAGGGAACTATGGCTACACCTTC. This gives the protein CASSRWLGGNYGYTF.

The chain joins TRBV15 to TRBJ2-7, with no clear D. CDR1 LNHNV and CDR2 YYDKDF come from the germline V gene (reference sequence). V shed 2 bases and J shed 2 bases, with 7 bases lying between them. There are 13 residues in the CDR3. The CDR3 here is CATSRSVTYEQYF. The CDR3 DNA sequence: TGTGCCACCAGCAGATCCGTGACCTACGAGCAGTACTTC.

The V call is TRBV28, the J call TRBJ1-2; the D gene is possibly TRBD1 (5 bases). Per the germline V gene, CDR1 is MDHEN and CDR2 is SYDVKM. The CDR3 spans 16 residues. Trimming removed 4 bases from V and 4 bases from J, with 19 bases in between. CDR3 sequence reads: CASSWVGRETLYGYTF. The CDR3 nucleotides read TGTGCCAGCAGTTGGGTCGGCAGGGAAACCCTCTATGGCTACACCTTC.

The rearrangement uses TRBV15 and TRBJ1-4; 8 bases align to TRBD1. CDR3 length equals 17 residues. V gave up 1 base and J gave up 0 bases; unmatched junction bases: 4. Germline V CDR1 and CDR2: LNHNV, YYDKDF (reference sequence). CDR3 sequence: CATSRAGTGPTNEKLFF. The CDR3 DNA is TGTGCCACCAGCAGAGCCGGGACAGGTCCAACTAATGAAAAACTGTTTTTT.

The CDR3 nucleotides read TGTGCCAGTAGTATGTTGAGAACAACTCCTACCTACAATGAGCAGTTCTTC. Its protein product is CASSMLRTTPTYNEQFF. The chain recombines TRBV19 with TRBJ2-1; no firm D call. There are 17 residues in the CDR3. CDR1 is LNHDA, CDR2 SQIVND, per germline (reference sequence). Trimming shortened V by 3 bases and J by 2 bases, and 17 bases separated the two germline ends.

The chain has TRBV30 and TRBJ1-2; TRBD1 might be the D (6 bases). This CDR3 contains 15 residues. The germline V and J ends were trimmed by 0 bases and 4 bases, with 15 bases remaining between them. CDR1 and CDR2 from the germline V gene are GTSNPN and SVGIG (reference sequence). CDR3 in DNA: TGTGCCTGGAGTGTTACTCACAAGGGGGTCTATGGCTACACCTTC. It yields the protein CAWSVTHKGVYGYTF.

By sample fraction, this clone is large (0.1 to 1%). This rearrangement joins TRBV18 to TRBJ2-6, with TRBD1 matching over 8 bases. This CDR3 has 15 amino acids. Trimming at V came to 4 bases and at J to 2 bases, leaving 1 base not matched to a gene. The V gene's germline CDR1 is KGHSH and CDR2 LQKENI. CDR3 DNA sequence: TGTGCCAGCTCACTCAGGGGGCCTGGGGCCAACGTCCTGACTTTC. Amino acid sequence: CASSLRGPGANVLTF.

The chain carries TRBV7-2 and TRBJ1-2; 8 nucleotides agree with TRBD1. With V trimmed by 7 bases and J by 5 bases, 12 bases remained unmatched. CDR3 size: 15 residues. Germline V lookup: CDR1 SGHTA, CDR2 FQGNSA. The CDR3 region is CASNQGQGGIYGYTF. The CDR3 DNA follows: TGTGCCAGCAACCAAGGACAGGGTGGCATATATGGCTACACCTTC.